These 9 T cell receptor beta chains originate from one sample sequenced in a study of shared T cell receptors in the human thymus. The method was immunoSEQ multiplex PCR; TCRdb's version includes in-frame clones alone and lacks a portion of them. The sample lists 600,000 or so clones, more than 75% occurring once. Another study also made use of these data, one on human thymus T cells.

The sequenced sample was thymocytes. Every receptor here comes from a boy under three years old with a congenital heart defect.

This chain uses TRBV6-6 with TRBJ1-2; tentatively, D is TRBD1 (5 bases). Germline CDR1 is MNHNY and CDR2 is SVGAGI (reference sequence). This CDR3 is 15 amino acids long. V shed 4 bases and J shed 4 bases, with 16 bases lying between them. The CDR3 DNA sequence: TGTGCCAGCAGTTTAGGAGACAGTAACCCCTATGGCTACACCTTC. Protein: CASSLGDSNPYGYTF.

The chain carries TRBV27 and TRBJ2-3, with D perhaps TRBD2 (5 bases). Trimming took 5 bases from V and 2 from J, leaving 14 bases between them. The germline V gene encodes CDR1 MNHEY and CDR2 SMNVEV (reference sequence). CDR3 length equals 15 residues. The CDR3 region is CASSRTHLLTDTQYF. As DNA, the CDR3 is TGTGCCAGCAGTCGGACTCACCTTCTCACAGATACGCAGTATTTT.

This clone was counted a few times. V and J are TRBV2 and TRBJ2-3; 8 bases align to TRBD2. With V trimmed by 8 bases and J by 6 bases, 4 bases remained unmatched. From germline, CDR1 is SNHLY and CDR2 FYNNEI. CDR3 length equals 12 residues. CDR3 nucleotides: TGTGCCAGCGGAACTAGCGGCGATACGCAGTATTTT. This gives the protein CASGTSGDTQYF.

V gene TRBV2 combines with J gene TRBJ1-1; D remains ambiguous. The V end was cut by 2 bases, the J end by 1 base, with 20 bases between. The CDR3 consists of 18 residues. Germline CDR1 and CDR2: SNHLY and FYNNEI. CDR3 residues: CASSENKYSRIGNTEAFF. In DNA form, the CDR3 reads TGTGCCAGCAGTGAAAATAAGTACAGCCGAATAGGGAACACTGAAGCTTTCTTT.

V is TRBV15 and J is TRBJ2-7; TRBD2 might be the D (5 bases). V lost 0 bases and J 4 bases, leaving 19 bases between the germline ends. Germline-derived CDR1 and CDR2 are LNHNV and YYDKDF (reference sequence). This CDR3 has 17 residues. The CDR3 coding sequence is TGTGCCACCAGCAGAGATCCCGGGAAAAAAAAGGTTTACGAGCAGTACTTC. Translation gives CATSRDPGKKKVYEQYF.

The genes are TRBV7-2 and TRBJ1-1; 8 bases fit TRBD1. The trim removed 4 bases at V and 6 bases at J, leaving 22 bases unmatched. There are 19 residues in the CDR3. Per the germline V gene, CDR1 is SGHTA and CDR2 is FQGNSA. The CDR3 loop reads CASSCLGLPSDRDRPEAFF. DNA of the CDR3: TGTGCCAGCAGCTGCCTTGGCCTACCTTCAGACCGGGACAGGCCTGAAGCTTTCTTT.

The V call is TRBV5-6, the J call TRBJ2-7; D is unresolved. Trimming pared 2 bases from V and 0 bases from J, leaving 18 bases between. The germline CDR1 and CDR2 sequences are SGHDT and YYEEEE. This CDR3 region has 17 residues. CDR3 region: CASSFKPEKYNSYEQYF. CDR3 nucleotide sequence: TGTGCCAGCAGCTTTAAGCCCGAGAAATATAACTCCTACGAGCAGTACTTC.

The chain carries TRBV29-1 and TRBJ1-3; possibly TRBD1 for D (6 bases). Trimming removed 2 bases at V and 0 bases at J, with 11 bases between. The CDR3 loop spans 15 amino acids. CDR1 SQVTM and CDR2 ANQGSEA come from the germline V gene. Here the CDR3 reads CSVESEGGSGNTIYF. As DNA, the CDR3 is TGCAGCGTTGAATCCGAAGGGGGCTCTGGAAACACCATATATTTT.

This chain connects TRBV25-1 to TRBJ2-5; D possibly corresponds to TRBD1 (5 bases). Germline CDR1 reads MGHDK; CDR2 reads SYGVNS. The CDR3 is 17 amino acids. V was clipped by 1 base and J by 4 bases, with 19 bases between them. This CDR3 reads CASSELGGEGALETQYF. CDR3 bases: TGTGCCAGCAGTGAATTAGGTGGTGAAGGGGCCCTAGAGACCCAGTACTTC.